Below are 2 T cell receptor beta chains sequenced from a single sample in a study of cytomegalovirus exposure and HLA in healthy donors (dated by TCRdb to about 2017). Library construction relied on the immunoSEQ multiplex PCR assay. The table was pulled from immuneACCESS by TCRdb, which kept in-frame rearrangements only. Such tables lose some clones; where checked, under half of the loss comes from unresolved V genes, and the rest has no known cause. Present in this sample are about 170,000 clones, 86% of which were seen just once. The ten biggest clones cover approximately 5% of the sample. Sequencing was carried out using PBMCs. The receptors originated from a woman in her twenties or thirties in good health and CMV-seronegative.

The CDR3 region is CASSAGLANYGYTF. CDR3 sequence (DNA): TGTGCCAGCAGCGCAGGGTTAGCTAACTATGGCTACACCTTC. V usage is TRBV6-1 and J usage is TRBJ1-2, with a possible D match to TRBD1 (5 bases). CDR3 size: 14 residues. The germline CDR1 and CDR2 sequences are MNHNS and SASEGT. The V gene lost 6 bases and the J gene lost 0 bases, with 11 bases spanning the gap.

The chain carries TRBV5-1 and TRBJ1-1; D is undetermined. Trimming took off 4 bases at V and 1 base at J, with 14 bases between the two ends. Germline values: CDR1 SGHRS, CDR2 YFSETQ. The CDR3 length is 15 residues. For the CDR3, the DNA is TGCGCCAGCAGCCTCACGCGAGGCGGGAACACTGAAGCTTTCTTT. Protein product: CASSLTRGGNTEAFF. Using reference TRBV5-1 and TRBJ1-1 for the parts outside the CDR3, the full variable domain is KAGVTQTPRYLIKTRGQQVTLSCSPISGHRSVSWYQQTPGQGLQFLFEYFSETQRNKGNFPGRFSGRQFSNSRSEMNVSTLELGDSALYLCASSLTRGGNTEAFFGQGTRLTVV.